The 11 T cell receptor beta chains reported below all come from one sample, sequenced in a study of spatial heterogeneity in lung cancer. TCRdb used MiXCR to reprocess the 5' RACE reads, holding one entry per CDR3 protein. The data hold 1,500 to 2,000 distinct CDR3 sequences, with about an eighth observed a single time. As for time point: sample taken at primary tumor resection. Sequencing used normal lung tissue next to the tumor, obtained at surgery. The receptors were sampled from a male donor with early-stage non-small cell lung cancer.

This clonotype is deemed medium-sized (0.01 to 0.1%). CDR3 in DNA: TGCGCCAGCAGCTTGGCGGGGGGCGGTCAGCCCCAGCATTTT. Its translation is CASSLAGGGQPQHF. J is TRBJ1-5 and V is TRBV5-1; D may be TRBD1 (6 bases). V shed 0 bases and J shed 6 bases, with 10 bases lying between them. The CDR3 runs to 14 residues. Per the germline V gene, CDR1 is SGHRS and CDR2 is YFSETQ.

This clonotype was seen repeatedly, ten times or more. The chain is built from TRBV3-1 and TRBJ2-1; 10 positions match TRBD2. The CDR3 covers 15 residues. V lost 3 bases to trimming and J lost 8 bases; unmatched junction nucleotides: 7. Germline V lookup: CDR1 LGHDT, CDR2 YNNKEL (reference sequence). The CDR3 DNA sequence: TGTGCCAGCAGCCAGAGCGGGAGGGCCGGGTATGAGCAGTTCTTC. This translates into CASSQSGRAGYEQFF.

The genes are TRBV10-2 and TRBJ2-7; a weak D match, TRBD1 (6 bases). The CDR3 consists of 11 residues. V gave up 6 bases and J gave up 3 bases, with 6 bases separating them. In germline, CDR1 is WSHSY, CDR2 SAAADI. The CDR3 bases are TGCGCCAGCAGGGACAGCTACGAGCAGTACTTC. Amino acids: CASRDSYEQYF.

This clonotype is large in the sample. The V call is TRBV19, the J call TRBJ1-5; the D gene is possibly TRBD1 (6 bases). Germline values: CDR1 LNHDA, CDR2 SQIVND (reference sequence). The CDR3 runs 14 residues. Between the trimmed V and J ends, which lost 3 bases and 5 bases, there was a span of 11 bases. This CDR3 is CASSIRRGYQPQHF. The DNA of the CDR3 is TGTGCCAGTAGTATTCGCAGGGGTTATCAGCCCCAGCATTTT.

This clonotype ranks as large. The V call is TRBV27, the J call TRBJ2-1, with 11 bases that match TRBD2. V was pared by 7 bases and J by 4 bases, with 9 bases of the junction left unmatched. The V gene's germline CDR1 is MNHEY and CDR2 SMNVEV (reference sequence). The CDR3 sequence is 16 residues long. For the CDR3, the DNA is TGTGCCAGCACCCAACTCGGGACTAGCGGTTACAATGAGCAGTTCTTC. Its protein is CASTQLGTSGYNEQFF.

By share of the sample, this clonotype is medium-sized (0.01 to 0.1%). The V call is TRBV28, the J call TRBJ1-5, with 8 bases that match TRBD1. Germline CDR1 MDHEN, CDR2 SYDVKM. With 5 bases clipped from V and 4 bases from J, the junction kept 10 bases outside the gene matches. The CDR3 sequence is 16 residues long. The CDR3 sequence: CASSPHGTGINQPQHF. DNA for the CDR3: TGTGCCAGCAGTCCCCACGGGACAGGAATTAATCAGCCCCAGCATTTT.

A few counts support this clonotype. The chain uses TRBV20-1 and TRBJ2-1; D gene uncertain. V was cut by 3 bases and J by 8 bases, with 11 bases left in between. In germline, CDR1 is DFQATT, CDR2 SNEGSKA (reference sequence). CDR3 length: 12 residues. The CDR3 sequence: CSARDGPDEQFF. In nucleotides, the CDR3 is TGCAGTGCTAGGGACGGACCGGATGAGCAGTTCTTC.

This rearrangement joins TRBV12-2 to TRBJ2-5; TRBD1, the D gene given by the table, was not confirmed from the DNA. TRBV12-2 is assigned pseudogene status. The CDR3 is 13 residues long. The CDR3 sequence: CASSHRGGETQYF. The CDR3 bases are TGTGCCAGCAGCCACAGGGGAGGGGAGACCCAGTACTTC.

By proportion, this clonotype is medium-sized. The V and J genes are TRBV18 and TRBJ2-3; 11 bases fit TRBD1. The CDR3 is made up of 14 amino acids. Germline-derived CDR1 and CDR2 are KGHSH and LQKENI. Germline trimming cut 3 bases from V and 6 bases from J; bases unmatched to any gene: 2. The CDR3 spells CASSPGQGVDTQYF. CDR3 coding DNA: TGTGCCAGCTCACCGGGACAGGGGGTGGATACGCAGTATTTT.

The rearrangement joins TRBV10-1 to TRBJ1-1, with D tentatively TRBD1 (5 bases). Deletions cut 3 bases from V and 1 base from J, with 12 bases between. The CDR3 extends over 15 amino acids. The germline gives CDR1 WNHNN, CDR2 SYGVQD (reference sequence). CDR3 amino acids: CASSDSRDRNTEAFF. The CDR3 coding sequence is TGCGCCAGCAGTGATAGTCGGGACCGGAACACTGAAGCTTTCTTT.

At least ten counts were recorded for this clonotype. The gene calls are TRBV12-5 and TRBJ2-2; 7 nucleotides line up with TRBD1. Germline V gene sequence: CDR1 LGHNT, CDR2 FRNRAP. The CDR3 covers 14 residues. J gave up 5 bases and V 5 bases, and 5 bases lay outside the gene matches. DNA for the CDR3: TGTGCTAGTGGTCTGGGACAGTCGACCGGGGAGCTGTTTTTT. Protein product: CASGLGQSTGELFF.